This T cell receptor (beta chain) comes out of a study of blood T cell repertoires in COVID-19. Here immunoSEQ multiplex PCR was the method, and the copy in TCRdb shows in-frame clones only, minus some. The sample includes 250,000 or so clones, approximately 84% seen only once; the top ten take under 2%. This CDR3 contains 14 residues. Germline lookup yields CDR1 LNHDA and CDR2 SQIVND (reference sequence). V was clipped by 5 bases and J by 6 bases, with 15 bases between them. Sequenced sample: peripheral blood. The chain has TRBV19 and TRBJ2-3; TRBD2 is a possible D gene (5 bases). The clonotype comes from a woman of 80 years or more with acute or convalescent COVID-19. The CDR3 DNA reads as TGTGCCAGTAGTGATAGCGTTGGAAAGGATACGCAGTATTTT. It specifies CASSDSVGKDTQYF.